These 8 T cell receptor beta chains were sequenced from one sample in a study of T cell repertoires in cytomegalovirus infection. TCRdb ran MiXCR on the reads and lists one entry per CDR3 protein. The sample lists approximately 25,000 distinct CDR3 sequences, under 20% seen once, with roughly 80% in the top ten. Their antigen targets remain unknown. The sequencing used CD8+ T cells from cultured PBMCs, collected from culture after CMV antigen stimulation. These receptors were obtained from a human donor in good health (CMV status not recorded). Some clones in this sample may be carry-over from other donors' samples.

CDR3 amino acids: CASSATGSNEQFF. The CDR3 DNA sequence: TGTGCCAGTAGTGCGACAGGGAGCAATGAGCAGTTCTTC. The V and J genes are TRBV19 and TRBJ2-1; TRBD1 matches at 7 bases. Germline V gene data show CDR1 as LNHDA and CDR2 as SQIVND (reference sequence). The junction had 4 bases not matched to a gene; V was cut back by 5 bases and J by 6 bases. The CDR3 is 13 amino acids.

This clonotype was observed a handful of times. The chain links TRBV7-2 to TRBJ2-5, with TRBD1 matching over 12 bases. Trimming removed 1 base from V and 4 bases from J; junction bases left unmatched: 4. CDR1 is SGHTA, CDR2 FQGNSA, per germline. There are 16 residues in the CDR3. DNA of the CDR3: TGTGCCAGCAGCTTAGGGGACAGGGGGCTGCGAGAGACCCAGTACTTC. It encodes CASSLGDRGLRETQYF.

The table lists this clonotype with many counts. J is TRBJ1-1 and V is TRBV19, with D unclear. The V gene lost 9 bases and the J gene lost 5 bases, with 16 bases spanning the gap. CDR1 and CDR2 (germline): LNHDA, SQIVND (reference sequence). The CDR3 runs to 13 residues. The DNA for the CDR3 is TGTGCCAGCTGCACCCACGGCAGTACTGAAGCTTTCTTT. It codes for CASCTHGSTEAFF.

This clonotype was found a few times. The rearrangement uses TRBV27 and TRBJ2-7; D is undetermined. CDR3 length: 15 amino acids. CDR1 is MNHEY, CDR2 SMNVEV, per germline (reference sequence). V was shortened by 1 base and J by 0 bases, with 10 bases between the two germline ends. The CDR3 spells CASSLYATLSYEQYF. CDR3 DNA: TGTGCCAGCAGTTTATACGCTACTCTCTCCTACGAGCAGTACTTC.

V usage is TRBV12-5 and J usage is TRBJ2-1, with 10 bases aligning to TRBD1. Per germline, CDR1 LGHNT and CDR2 FRNRAP. CDR3 length equals 16 residues. The trim removed 0 bases at V and 10 bases at J, leaving 9 bases unmatched. CDR3 in amino acids: CASGLVRTGGSGEQFF. Here the CDR3 DNA reads TGTGCTAGTGGTTTGGTAAGGACAGGGGGTAGCGGAGAGCAGTTCTTC.

This clonotype is large within its sample. The chain combines TRBV7-6 with TRBJ2-7; TRBD1 is a possible D gene (7 bases). Deletions cut 5 bases from V and 7 bases from J, with 18 bases between. This CDR3 region has 14 residues. Germline V lookup: CDR1 SGHVS, CDR2 FNYEAQ. CDR3 loop: CASSERQGRGEQYF. The DNA for the CDR3 is TGTGCCAGCAGCGAAAGACAGGGCCGGGGGGAGCAGTACTTC.

This clonotype was seen at least ten times. The chain uses TRBV6-1 and TRBJ2-4; TRBD1 aligns across 9 bases. This CDR3 region has 16 residues. V was clipped by 6 bases and J by 1 base; unmatched bases: 7. Germline values: CDR1 MNHNS, CDR2 SASEGT. The CDR3 bases are TGTGCCAGCAGCCTACAGGGGGCTGGGGCCAAAAACATTCAGTACTTC. It specifies CASSLQGAGAKNIQYF.

In its sample, this clonotype was seen a few times. The chain is built from TRBV5-6 and TRBJ2-2; 7 bases fit TRBD2. The CDR3 has 16 residues. Germline CDR1 reads SGHDT; CDR2 reads YYEEEE. The V segment lost 0 bases and the J segment 1 base; nucleotides outside the gene matches: 3. The CDR3 reads CASSLELALNTGELFF. The CDR3 region has the DNA TGTGCCAGCAGCTTGGAACTAGCGCTGAACACCGGGGAGCTGTTTTTT.